This T cell receptor (beta chain) was profiled in a study of blood T cell repertoires in COVID-19 (dated by TCRdb to 2020 to 2022). In the study overall: Samples from collaborators originated in the United States, Italy and Spain and spanned both the acute and convalescent phases of COVID-19. The repertoires were made available in a free public database intended to serve as a resource for research on the immune response to SARS-CoV-2. The samples were drawn from two sources: the first 160 participants of the ongoing ImmuneRACE study, and 1,254 subjects contributed by 6 global collaborators. The material from the prospective study consisted of cDNA or gDNA derived from T cells, B-cell-depleted T cells, or PBMCs. HLA class I and class II types, where available, came from metadata supplied by the sample provider rather than from assay-based typing. A de-identified subject ID, COVID-19 status, age in years and sex were almost always included in the sample metadata. Subjects who had been exposed to COVID-19, were actively infected with it, or had recovered from it provided the deeply sampled blood TCRbeta repertoires that made up the dataset.

Study-level results and caveats: Clinical and demographic metadata were provided uncurated, with the amount varying by source and participant.

Whole blood was collected in K2EDTA tubes by collaborating institutions according to the institutions' own protocols. For TCRbeta analysis, collaborators shipped samples in one of three forms: frozen whole blood, isolated PBMCs, or DNA extracted from either of those sample types. TCRbeta CDR3 regions were amplified from genomic DNA using the immunoSEQ Assay, a bias-controlled multiplex PCR. The study's processing was this. The number of nucleated cells in each sample was estimated by amplification of reference gene primers within the assay. To quantify the absolute abundance of each unique TCRbeta CDR3 rearrangement, sequence reads were collapsed and filtered. For each sample, productive Simpson clonality was calculated as the square root of Simpson's diversity index across productive rearrangements. In its TCRdb copy, this immuneACCESS table keeps in-frame sequences only and misses some clones. Where compared with another copy, unresolved V genes explain less than half of these, and the others have no known cause. Clone size and the V and J calls come from that table; the DNA yielded D and trimming. The sample records about 230,000 clones, less than 85% of which are singletons. The leading ten clones occupy 2.5% to 3% of the sample.

Turning to this clone: Its antigen has not been determined. No quality values exist for individual bases; no much larger clone is one base distant.

The germline V gene encodes CDR1 KGHSH and CDR2 LQKENI. V is clipped by 2 bases and J by 4 bases, and the sequence between their germline boundaries is 15 bases long. The CDR3 goes from the cysteine to the phenylalanine over 15 residues. The sequence is cut down to CDR3 DNA, 45 bases in frame from base 1. Material: peripheral blood. Rearrangement joined TRBV18 to TRBJ2-7; D gene: possibly TRBD1, on 5 matching bases. This clonotype originated in a woman in her 70s with active or convalescent COVID-19. The CDR3 protein is CASSPGAGSTYEQYF. The DNA sequence is TGTGCCAGCTCACCAGGGGCAGGGTCGACTTACGAGCAGTACTTC.